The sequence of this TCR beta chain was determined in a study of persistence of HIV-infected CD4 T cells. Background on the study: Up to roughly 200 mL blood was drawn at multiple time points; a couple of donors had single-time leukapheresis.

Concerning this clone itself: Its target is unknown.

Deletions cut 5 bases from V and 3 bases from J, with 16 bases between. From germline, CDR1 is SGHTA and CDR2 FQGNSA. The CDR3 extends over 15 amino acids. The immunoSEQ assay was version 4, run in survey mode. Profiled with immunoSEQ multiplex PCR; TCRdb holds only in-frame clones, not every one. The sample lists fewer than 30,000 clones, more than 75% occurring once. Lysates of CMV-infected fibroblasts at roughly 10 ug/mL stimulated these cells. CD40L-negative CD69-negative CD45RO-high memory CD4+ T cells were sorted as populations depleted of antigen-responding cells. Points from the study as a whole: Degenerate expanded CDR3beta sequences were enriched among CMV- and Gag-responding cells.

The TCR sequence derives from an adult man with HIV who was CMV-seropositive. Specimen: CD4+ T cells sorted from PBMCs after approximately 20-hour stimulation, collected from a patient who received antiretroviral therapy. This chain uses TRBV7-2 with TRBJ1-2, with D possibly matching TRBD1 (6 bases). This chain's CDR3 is CASSTAGASYYGYTF. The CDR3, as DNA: TGTGCCAGCAGCACGGCAGGGGCCTCCTACTATGGCTACACCTTC.